This T cell receptor beta chain came from a study of T cell responses to AZD1222 COVID-19 vaccine. Findings of the study overall: With two AZD1222 doses given, Spike-specific TCR breadth and depth both rose. Clonal diversity may have been underestimated in mostly white British donors. In the spike-specific TCR repertoire, nearly half reportedly target unmutated variant regions.

Whether given at about 4 or about 12 weeks, second doses were pooled. The data were produced by immunoSEQ multiplex PCR, yet TCRdb's version contains in-frame clones alone and is incomplete. Counted here are around 190,000 clones, 94% occurring once; the ten biggest clones make up 1.6%. In regard to this clone: Its antigen remains unknown.

The receptor was isolated from an adult who received the AZD1222 COVID-19 vaccine. The sample consisted of peripheral blood, taken 28 days after the second AZD1222 dose.

The CDR3 region has the DNA TGTGCCAGCAGCCAGGACAGGGGGCCCAGAGAGACCCAGTACTTC. Protein product: CASSQDRGPRETQYF. The genes are TRBV4-2 and TRBJ2-5; TRBD1 aligns across 11 bases. CDR1 and CDR2 (germline): LGHNA, YNFKEQ. V lost 3 bases to trimming and J lost 4 bases; unmatched junction nucleotides: 4. The CDR3 consists of 15 residues.